These 23 T cell receptor beta chains came from one sample sequenced in a study of CD8 T cells in Susac syndrome. Reverse transcription used 0.5 to 1 ug RNA and random hexamers. One entry per CDR3 protein results from TCRdb running MiXCR on the immunoSEQ multiplex PCR reads. Of under 250,000 distinct CDR3 sequences listed, roughly 93% are singletons. The sequencing input was CD4+ T cells from PBMCs. The source of these receptors is a human donor with multiple sclerosis.

The chain recombines TRBV15 with TRBJ1-1; possibly TRBD1 for D (5 bases). This CDR3 region has 15 residues. Trimming took off 1 base at V and 1 base at J, with 10 bases between the two ends. Per the germline V gene, CDR1 is LNHNV and CDR2 is YYDKDF (reference sequence). In DNA, the CDR3 is TGTGCCACCAGCAGAGTTTTAGGGACGAACACTGAAGCTTTCTTT. Protein sequence: CATSRVLGTNTEAFF.

This chain joins TRBV14 and TRBJ2-5, with D possibly TRBD2 on 5 matching bases. Germline V gives CDR1 SGHDN, CDR2 FVKESK. The CDR3 sequence is 12 residues long. V shed 3 bases and J shed 5 bases, with 7 bases lying between them. The CDR3 here is CASSQRGETQYF. In DNA, the CDR3 is TGTGCCAGCAGCCAGAGAGGGGAGACCCAGTACTTC.

The rearrangement uses TRBV12-3 or TRBV12-4 and TRBJ2-2; no firm D call. The V end was cut by 5 bases, the J end by 0 bases, with 10 bases between. CDR3 length: 15 amino acids. CDR3 in amino acids: CASSPHGANTGELFF. CDR3 nucleotide sequence: TGTGCCAGCAGTCCCCACGGCGCGAACACCGGGGAGCTGTTTTTT.

The chain couples TRBV12-3 or TRBV12-4 to TRBJ1-5; 8 bases map to TRBD1. The V gene end was trimmed by 4 bases and the J gene end by 0 bases; junction bases not matched to a gene: 5. CDR3 length equals 16 residues. Here the CDR3 reads CASSSDRGTSNQPQHF. CDR3 in DNA: TGTGCCAGCAGTTCCGACAGGGGCACTAGCAATCAGCCCCAGCATTTT.

The genes are TRBV6-6 and TRBJ2-4; D is uncertain. This CDR3 is 15 amino acids long. The germline V gene has CDR1 MNHNY and CDR2 SVGAGI (reference sequence). Trimming removed 0 bases at V and 5 bases at J, with 11 bases between. The CDR3 spells CASSYSDPPENIQYF. The CDR3, as DNA: TGTGCCAGCAGTTACTCCGATCCTCCGGAAAACATTCAGTACTTC.

V gene TRBV6-1 combines with J gene TRBJ2-2; D perhaps matches TRBD2 (5 bases). The V and J ends lost 4 bases and 4 bases respectively, with 10 bases between them. The CDR3 has 14 amino acids. Germline V lookup: CDR1 MNHNS, CDR2 SASEGT. CDR3 nucleotide sequence: TGTGCCAGCAGTGTCGGGGTCCGCACCGGGGAGCTGTTTTTT. Its translation is CASSVGVRTGELFF.

This clonotype appeared a single time. CDR3 in amino acids: CASSLGQLDYGYTF. The CDR3 coding sequence is TGTGCCAGCAGCTTGGGACAGTTAGACTATGGCTACACCTTC. The chain has TRBV5-6 and TRBJ1-2; D might be TRBD1 (5 bases). Germline loops: CDR1 SGHDT, CDR2 YYEEEE. The V end was cut by 0 bases, the J end by 3 bases, with 9 bases between. The CDR3 spans 14 residues.

This clonotype occurred a few times. The gene calls are TRBV7-9 and TRBJ2-7; the D gene is possibly TRBD2 (5 bases). From germline, CDR1 is SEHNR and CDR2 FQNEAQ (reference sequence). The V end lost 0 bases, the J end lost 0 bases, and 9 bases lay between the germline ends. The CDR3 sequence is 15 residues long. CDR3 sequence reads: CASSLAPGNSYEQYF. The CDR3 DNA follows: TGTGCCAGCAGCTTAGCTCCGGGGAACTCCTACGAGCAGTACTTC. Full variable domain (remainder filled in from reference TRBV7-9 and TRBJ2-7): DTGVSQNPRHKITKRGQNVTFRCDPISEHNRLYWYRQTLGQGPEFLTYFQNEAQLEKSRLLSDRFSAERPKGSFSTLEIQRTEQGDSAMYLCASSLAPGNSYEQYFGPGTRLTVT.

In its sample, this clonotype was seen once. The genes are TRBV3-1 and TRBJ2-7, with unresolved D. The V end lost 0 bases, the J end lost 0 bases, and 9 bases lay between the germline ends. The CDR3 has 15 amino acids. From germline, CDR1 is LGHDT and CDR2 YNNKEL (reference sequence). CDR3 DNA: TGTGCCAGCAGCCAAGATAGACAAACCTCCTACGAGCAGTACTTC. This sequence encodes CASSQDRQTSYEQYF.

The rearrangement joins TRBV7-2 to TRBJ2-1, with 12 bases matching TRBD2. Losses at the gene ends were 5 bases for V and 6 bases for J; bases not matched to a gene: 5. The CDR3 is 15 amino acids. CDR1 SGHTA and CDR2 FQGNSA come from the germline V gene. This CDR3 is CASSRGLAGPNEQFF. CDR3 in DNA: TGTGCCAGCAGCCGCGGACTAGCGGGACCCAATGAGCAGTTCTTC. The entire variable domain, with the rest obtained from reference TRBV7-2 and TRBJ2-1, is as follows: GAGVSQSPSNKVTEKGKDVELRCDPISGHTALYWYRQSLGQGLEFLIYFQGNSAPDKSGLPSDRFSAERTGGSVSTLTIQRTQQEDSAVYLCASSRGLAGPNEQFFGPGTRLTVL.

This clonotype appeared a few times. A junction boundary mismatches the germline segment, possibly from a read error. The chain joins TRBV7-7 to TRBJ2-5; 7 positions agree with TRBD2. The length of the CDR3 is 14 residues. CDR1 SSHAT and CDR2 FNYEAQ come from the germline V gene (reference sequence). Here the CDR3 reads CASSPGTNQETQYF. In DNA form, the CDR3 reads TGTGCTAGCAGCCCCGGGACTAACCAAGAGACCCAGTACTTC.

This chain links TRBV19 with TRBJ2-1; D is perhaps TRBD1 (7 bases). Trimming cost V 5 bases and J 4 bases, with 12 bases left between them. This CDR3 contains 14 residues. Germline V gene lookup returns CDR1 LNHDA and CDR2 SQIVND (reference sequence). The CDR3 region is CASSPQGGYNEQFF. CDR3 in DNA: TGTGCCAGTAGTCCCCAGGGGGGATACAATGAGCAGTTCTTC.

CDR3 coding DNA: TGTGCCAGCACTCCCCGGCACTTCGATACGCAGTATTTT. Protein product: CASTPRHFDTQYF. The rearrangement uses TRBV12-3 or TRBV12-4 and TRBJ2-3; no definite D call. CDR3 length equals 13 residues. V dropped 7 bases and J dropped 6 bases, with 14 bases sitting between them.

This chain links TRBV7-6 with TRBJ2-5; no definite D call. This CDR3 is built from 14 residues. Germline loops: CDR1 SGHVS, CDR2 FNYEAQ. Trimming removed 2 bases from V and 3 bases from J, with 10 bases in between. The DNA of the CDR3 is TGTGCCAGCAGCTTAAGGTCTAGAGAAGAGACCCAGTACTTC. This sequence encodes CASSLRSREETQYF.

This rearrangement joins TRBV7-9 to TRBJ1-3; D uncertain. The CDR3 is made up of 15 amino acids. The V gene's germline CDR1 is SEHNR and CDR2 FQNEAQ (reference sequence). V was clipped by 5 bases and J by 0 bases, with 11 bases between them. CDR3 sequence (DNA): TGTGCCAGCAGCCGAAGGACGGCCTCTGGAAACACCATATATTTT. Protein product: CASSRRTASGNTIYF. The full variable domain, with the rest looked up from reference TRBV7-9 and TRBJ1-3, is DTGVSQNPRHKITKRGQNVTFRCDPISEHNRLYWYRQTLGQGPEFLTYFQNEAQLEKSRLLSDRFSAERPKGSFSTLEIQRTEQGDSAMYLCASSRRTASGNTIYFGEGSWLTVV.

The chain is built from TRBV20-1 and TRBJ1-3; TRBD1 matches 8 bases. In germline, CDR1 is DFQATT, CDR2 SNEGSKA (reference sequence). V was clipped by 6 bases and J by 2 bases; unmatched bases: 3. This CDR3 comprises 13 residues. The CDR3 DNA is TGCAGTGCAGAGGACAGGGCTGGAAACACCATATATTTT. This gives the protein CSAEDRAGNTIYF.

This chain links TRBV5-6 with TRBJ2-5, with D unresolved. The V and J ends lost 0 bases and 5 bases respectively, with 8 bases between them. CDR1 SGHDT and CDR2 YYEEEE come from the germline V gene. The CDR3 is 13 amino acids. CDR3 amino acids: CASSLGRRETQYF. The DNA for the CDR3 is TGTGCCAGCAGCTTGGGACGTCGGGAGACCCAGTACTTC.

The rearrangement uses TRBV19 and TRBJ2-2; 7 bases are a match to TRBD2. This CDR3 is 13 amino acids long. With V trimmed by 11 bases and J by 1 base, 4 bases remained unmatched. CDR1 and CDR2 from the germline V gene are LNHDA and SQIVND (reference sequence). CDR3 loop: CAGGVRNTGELFF. In nucleotides, the CDR3 is TGTGCCGGGGGGGTCAGGAACACCGGGGAGCTGTTTTTT.

This clonotype came up a few times. The genes are TRBV5-1 and TRBJ1-5; no reliable D call. Germline values: CDR1 SGHRS, CDR2 YFSETQ. Trimming removed 3 bases from V and 7 bases from J, with 11 bases in between. CDR3 length equals 13 residues. The CDR3 coding sequence is TGCGCCAGCAGCTACTCACCGGGGCAGCCCCAGCATTTT. This codes for CASSYSPGQPQHF.

The rearrangement links TRBV29-1 to TRBJ1-1, with TRBD1 as a possible D gene (5 bases). Between the trimmed V and J ends, which lost 3 bases and 10 bases, there was a span of 12 bases. The CDR3 extends over 11 amino acids. CDR1 is SQVTM, CDR2 ANQGSEA, per germline. The CDR3 loop reads CSVDVGTGAFF. Here the CDR3 DNA reads TGCAGCGTTGACGTGGGGACGGGAGCTTTCTTT. The full variable domain, completed using reference TRBV29-1 and TRBJ1-1, is SAVISQKPSRDICQRGTSLTIQCQVDSQVTMMFWYRQQPGQSLTLIATANQGSEATYESGFVIDKFPISRPNLTFSTLTVSNMSPEDSSIYLCSVDVGTGAFFGQGTRLTVV.

This sequence joins TRBV3-1 and TRBJ2-3; D may match TRBD1 or TRBD2 (7 bases each). The CDR3 sequence is 15 residues long. CDR1 and CDR2 (germline): LGHDT, YNNKEL (reference sequence). V was shortened by 6 bases and J by 5 bases, with 18 bases between the two germline ends. As DNA, the CDR3 is TGTGCCAGCAGTATGACGACAGGGAGGGTAGATACGCAGTATTTT. The encoded protein is CASSMTTGRVDTQYF.

This chain connects TRBV5-1 to TRBJ2-5, with 9 bases lining up with TRBD1. From germline, CDR1 is SGHRS and CDR2 YFSETQ. CDR3 size: 14 residues. Trimming removed 0 bases from V and 5 bases from J; junction bases left unmatched: 2. CDR3 nucleotides: TGCGCCAGCAGCTTGGTACAGGGGGCGGAGACCCAGTACTTC. As protein: CASSLVQGAETQYF.

The chain employs TRBV12-3 or TRBV12-4 and TRBJ1-1; tentative D call: TRBD1 (6 bases). The CDR3 covers 17 residues. V lost 8 bases, J lost 4 bases, and 26 bases lay in between. This chain's CDR3 is CASAFVGGDQGFTEAFF. The CDR3 nucleotides are TGTGCCAGCGCCTTCGTAGGGGGGGACCAGGGATTCACTGAAGCTTTCTTT.